The 27 T cell receptor beta chains listed next were all sequenced from one sample in a study of cytotoxic CD8 clonotypes in ibrutinib-treated CLL. Only in-frame clones appear in the TCRdb table, and some are missing; sequencing was by immunoSEQ multiplex PCR. This table holds 30,000 to 50,000 clones, about 70% found once. The sequencing used PBMCs, collected at disease progression, from a patient treated with ibrutinib. The receptors originated from a human donor with chronic lymphocytic leukemia.

This clone was observed a handful of times. The rearrangement links TRBV7-8 to TRBJ1-3; possibly TRBD1 for D (6 bases). The CDR3 has 16 amino acids. Germline values: CDR1 SGHVS, CDR2 FQNEAQ. V was clipped by 3 bases and J by 0 bases, with 12 bases between them. This CDR3 reads CASSFAGQSSGNTIYF. The CDR3 coding sequence is TGTGCCAGCAGCTTTGCTGGACAGAGCTCTGGAAACACCATATATTTT.

This clone was seen only a few times. This chain joins TRBV19 and TRBJ1-4; maybe TRBD1 (5 bases). V was shortened by 3 bases and J by 6 bases, with 8 bases between the two germline ends. This CDR3 is built from 13 residues. Germline CDR1 reads LNHDA; CDR2 reads SQIVND (reference sequence). CDR3 bases: TGTGCCAGTAGTATTCAAGGGGATGAAAAACTGTTTTTT. It translates to CASSIQGDEKLFF.

The chain joins TRBV5-4 to TRBJ1-6; no clear D gene. Germline-derived CDR1 and CDR2 are SGHNT and YYREEE (reference sequence). The V gene lost 0 bases and the J gene lost 3 bases, with 4 bases spanning the gap. CDR3 length: 14 residues. DNA for the CDR3: TGTGCCAGCAGCTTGGAAGTCTATAATTCACCCCTCCACTTT. This sequence encodes CASSLEVYNSPLHF.

The V call is TRBV19, the J call TRBJ2-7; 7 bases line up with TRBD2. With 6 bases clipped from V and 4 bases from J, the junction kept 12 bases outside the gene matches. Germline loops: CDR1 LNHDA, CDR2 SQIVND (reference sequence). The CDR3 contains 15 residues. Here the CDR3 DNA reads TGTGCCAGTAGCCGTCTTGGCGGGAGTTTGTACGAGCAGTACTTC. Protein sequence: CASSRLGGSLYEQYF.

The chain couples TRBV19 to TRBJ2-5, with a possible D match to TRBD2 (6 bases). CDR1 and CDR2 from the germline V gene are LNHDA and SQIVND (reference sequence). The V end lost 3 bases, the J end lost 9 bases, and 11 bases lay between the germline ends. This CDR3 spans 12 amino acids. This CDR3 reads CASSIGGPAQYF. In DNA form, the CDR3 reads TGTGCCAGTAGTATCGGAGGGCCGGCCCAGTACTTC. Drawing the rest from reference TRBV19 and TRBJ2-5, the complete variable domain is DGGITQSPKYLFRKEGQNVTLSCEQNLNHDAMYWYRQDPGQGLRLIYYSQIVNDFQKGDIAEGYSVSREKKESFPLTVTSAQKNPTAFYLCASSIGGPAQYFGPGTRLLVL.

The chain carries TRBV27 and TRBJ2-7; TRBD2 aligns across 11 bases. Germline-derived CDR1 and CDR2 are MNHEY and SMNVEV (reference sequence). The CDR3 contains 14 residues. Trimming at V came to 3 bases and at J to 6 bases, leaving 4 bases not matched to a gene. CDR3 nucleotides: TGTGCCAGCAGTTTGACTAGCGGGACCTCCGAGCAGTACTTC. Its translation: CASSLTSGTSEQYF.

The chain has TRBV4-2 and TRBJ2-1; D unclear. The CDR3 length is 13 residues. V was cut by 0 bases and J by 9 bases, with 9 bases left in between. Germline V gene sequence: CDR1 LGHNA, CDR2 YNFKEQ. The CDR3 DNA is TGTGCCAGCAGCCAAGATCGATATAGTGAGCAGTTCTTC. It encodes CASSQDRYSEQFF.

The J gene is TRBJ2-3, the V gene TRBV9; unclear D gene. V was trimmed by 2 bases and J by 5 bases, leaving 9 bases between them. This CDR3 contains 13 residues. Germline CDR1 reads SGDLS; CDR2 reads YYNGEE. The CDR3 DNA is TGTGCCAGCAGCGTTTGGCTTCGAGATACGCAGTATTTT. The encoded protein is CASSVWLRDTQYF.

Comment on this clone: Within the sample, other DNA sequences also encode this same CDR3. This sequence joins TRBV5-4 and TRBJ2-7; 7 positions match TRBD2. J gave up 3 bases and V 4 bases, and 10 bases lay outside the gene matches. Germline loops: CDR1 SGHNT, CDR2 YYREEE (reference sequence). This CDR3 contains 15 residues. CDR3 bases: TGTGCCAGCAGCCCGGGGTCTAGCGGCTTCTACGAGCAGTACTTC. Translating gives CASSPGSSGFYEQYF.

This chain joins TRBV2 and TRBJ1-2; D possibly corresponds to TRBD1 (5 bases). Germline V lookup: CDR1 SNHLY, CDR2 FYNNEI. The CDR3 extends over 13 amino acids. V was pared by 10 bases and J by 3 bases, with 15 bases between. In DNA form, the CDR3 reads TGTGCCACCCGACGGGTGGGGGACTATGGCTACACCTTC. Translated, it gives CATRRVGDYGYTF.

This clone was seen once. V gene TRBV4-2 combines with J gene TRBJ2-7, with a weak D call TRBD1 (5 bases). The CDR3 totals 16 residues. Germline V CDR1 and CDR2: LGHNA, YNFKEQ. Trimming removed 2 bases at V and 0 bases at J, with 14 bases between. The CDR3 region has the DNA TGTGCCAGCAGCCAAACGCACAGGAGTAGCTCCTACGAGCAGTACTTC. Translated, it gives CASSQTHRSSSYEQYF.

This chain connects TRBV28 to TRBJ1-2, with 8 bases matching TRBD1. Looked up from germline, CDR1 is MDHEN and CDR2 is SYDVKM. This CDR3 contains 14 residues. The V gene end was trimmed by 9 bases and the J gene end by 5 bases; junction bases not matched to a gene: 11. For the CDR3, the DNA is TGTGCCAGTGAACAGGGGGTCAGGGGGTATGGCTACACCTTC. This gives the protein CASEQGVRGYGYTF.

V is TRBV4-3 and J is TRBJ2-3; 7 bases map to TRBD2. The trim removed 0 bases at V and 3 bases at J, leaving 3 bases unmatched. Germline-derived CDR1 and CDR2 are LGHNA and YSLEER. CDR3 length: 15 amino acids. As DNA, the CDR3 is TGCGCCAGCAGCCAAGAGGGGGGGAGTACAGATACGCAGTATTTT. Its protein is CASSQEGGSTDTQYF.

The DNA for the CDR3 is TGTGCCAGCAGCGTAGAGCGAGGAGGCACAGATACGCAGTATTTT. Protein sequence: CASSVERGGTDTQYF. The chain joins TRBV9 to TRBJ2-3, with D hard to call. The CDR3 length is 15 residues. The germline CDR1 and CDR2 sequences are SGDLS and YYNGEE. V was pared by 0 bases and J by 1 base, with 9 bases between.

The chain combines TRBV30 with TRBJ1-5; 9 bases map to TRBD1. Trimming took 1 base from V and 3 from J; bases not matched to a gene: 4. The CDR3 runs 15 residues. CDR1 is GTSNPN and CDR2 is SVGIG in the germline V gene (reference sequence). The CDR3: CAWSDRGLYNQPQHF. The CDR3 region has the DNA TGTGCCTGGAGTGACAGGGGGCTCTACAATCAGCCCCAGCATTTT.

This clone was detected only a few times. The chain uses TRBV28 and TRBJ2-5, with D perhaps TRBD1 or TRBD2 (6 bases each). Germline V CDR1 and CDR2: MDHEN, SYDVKM. The CDR3 totals 17 residues. V was shortened by 2 bases and J by 4 bases, with 20 bases between the two germline ends. The CDR3 DNA follows: TGTGCCAGCAGTTTACCCAAAGGGGGGTCCCGAACAGAGACCCAGTACTTC. Protein product: CASSLPKGGSRTETQYF.

This clone was counted only a few times. This chain links TRBV19 with TRBJ2-7, with TRBD1 identical over 9 bases. The CDR3 has 17 residues. The germline CDR1 and CDR2 sequences are LNHDA and SQIVND (reference sequence). Unmatched junction bases numbered 16, after V lost 6 bases and J lost 4 bases. Here the CDR3 DNA reads TGTGCCAGTAGATACACTGCCTCGGACAGGGGAGGGTACGAGCAGTACTTC. Its protein product is CASRYTASDRGGYEQYF.

The chain combines TRBV7-6 with TRBJ2-7; D is unclear. V was shortened by 1 base and J by 5 bases, with 6 bases between the two germline ends. CDR1 is SGHVS, CDR2 FNYEAQ, per germline. The CDR3 runs 12 residues. For the CDR3, the DNA is TGTGCCAGCAGCTTAGGGCGTAACGAGCAGTACTTC. Translation gives CASSLGRNEQYF.

The chain joins TRBV7-3 to TRBJ2-1; D call uncertain. CDR1 and CDR2 from the germline V gene are SGHTA and FQGTGA. Deletions cut 5 bases from V and 3 bases from J, with 14 bases between. There are 15 residues in the CDR3. CDR3 coding DNA: TGTGCCAGCAGCCCCACACGGAGCAGCTACAATGAGCAGTTCTTC. This gives the protein CASSPTRSSYNEQFF.

This chain links TRBV7-9 with TRBJ2-2, with D tentatively TRBD2 (5 bases). This CDR3 is 15 amino acids long. Trimming took 8 bases from V and 2 from J, leaving 15 bases between them. CDR1 is SEHNR and CDR2 is FQNEAQ in the germline V gene (reference sequence). The CDR3 here is CASVLSGVNTGELFF. CDR3 sequence (DNA): TGTGCCAGCGTACTAAGCGGCGTAAACACCGGGGAGCTGTTTTTT.

V usage is TRBV7-8 and J usage is TRBJ2-5; a possible D gene is TRBD2 (5 bases). Trimming left V 2 bases short and J 2 bases short, with 6 bases between. The CDR3 is 13 residues long. Germline V gene lookup returns CDR1 SGHVS and CDR2 FQNEAQ. CDR3 loop: CASSLWEQETQYF. CDR3 in DNA: TGTGCCAGCAGCTTATGGGAGCAAGAGACCCAGTACTTC.

This clone was seen a handful of times. V usage is TRBV19 and J usage is TRBJ2-1; TRBD2 matches at 9 bases. Germline-derived CDR1 and CDR2 are LNHDA and SQIVND (reference sequence). This CDR3 region has 15 residues. With 6 bases clipped from V and 5 bases from J, the junction kept 8 bases outside the gene matches. DNA for the CDR3: TGTGCCAGTAGGGACCTAGCGGGATTGAACAATGAGCAGTTCTTC. It codes for CASRDLAGLNNEQFF.

By frequency in the sample, this clone is medium-sized. The chain couples TRBV7-9 to TRBJ2-1, with D unclear. The CDR3 is 11 residues long. Germline CDR1 is SEHNR and CDR2 is FQNEAQ (reference sequence). The V end lost 5 bases, the J end lost 9 bases, and 8 bases lay between the germline ends. The CDR3 DNA reads TGTGCCAGCAGCCTTAATGCTGAGCAGTTCTTC. Protein sequence: CASSLNAEQFF.

The CDR3 spells CASSLAATGTGELFF. The CDR3 nucleotides read TGCGCCAGCAGCTTGGCCGCCACCGGCACCGGGGAGCTGTTTTTT. V usage is TRBV5-1 and J usage is TRBJ2-2, with D hard to call. Between the trimmed V and J ends, which lost 0 bases and 4 bases, there was a span of 10 bases. Per germline, CDR1 SGHRS and CDR2 YFSETQ. The CDR3 has 15 amino acids.

V usage is TRBV10-1 and J usage is TRBJ2-7; D is unresolved. The CDR3 length is 14 residues. Trimming took 0 bases from V and 4 from J, leaving 10 bases between them. Germline values: CDR1 WNHNN, CDR2 SYGVQD (reference sequence). CDR3 nucleotides: TGCGCCAGCAGTGAGTCCGGAACCGGTTACGAGCAGTACTTC. Translating it yields CASSESGTGYEQYF.

This sequence joins TRBV6-5 and TRBJ1-1; D is uncertain. Germline CDR1 MNHEY, CDR2 SVGAGI. The CDR3 has 12 amino acids. Trimming left V 8 bases short and J 0 bases short, with 7 bases between. CDR3 coding DNA: TGTGCCAGCCTAGGAGTGAACACTGAAGCTTTCTTT. Translated, it gives CASLGVNTEAFF.

CDR3 in DNA: TGTGCCAGCAGTAACCCCGGGACAGCAGAATACGAGCAGTACTTC. This translates into CASSNPGTAEYEQYF. The J gene is TRBJ2-7, the V gene TRBV28, with 7 bases lining up with TRBD1. V was pared by 5 bases and J by 4 bases, with 11 bases of the junction left unmatched. There are 15 residues in the CDR3. The germline gives CDR1 MDHEN, CDR2 SYDVKM.